This TCR beta chain was recorded in a study of blood T cells in healthy people across ages. The use of a sample-barcoded 5' primer and a J-beta primer mix characterized a second PCR of roughly 7 to 11 cycles. TCRdb fed the 5' RACE reads into MiXCR, producing one record per CDR3 protein. Of around 1,500,000 distinct CDR3 sequences in the sample, roughly 28% were seen once. Sequencing input: blood. The receptor's source is a woman in her twenties or thirties in good health.

In DNA, the CDR3 is TGTGCCACCAGTGAGTTCGGCTATACGCAGTATTTT. Protein: CATSEFGYTQYF. The rearrangement links TRBV24-1 to TRBJ2-3; D call uncertain. The germline gives CDR1 KGHDR, CDR2 SFDVKD. This CDR3 comprises 12 residues. Trimming cost V 4 bases and J 7 bases, with 8 bases left between them.